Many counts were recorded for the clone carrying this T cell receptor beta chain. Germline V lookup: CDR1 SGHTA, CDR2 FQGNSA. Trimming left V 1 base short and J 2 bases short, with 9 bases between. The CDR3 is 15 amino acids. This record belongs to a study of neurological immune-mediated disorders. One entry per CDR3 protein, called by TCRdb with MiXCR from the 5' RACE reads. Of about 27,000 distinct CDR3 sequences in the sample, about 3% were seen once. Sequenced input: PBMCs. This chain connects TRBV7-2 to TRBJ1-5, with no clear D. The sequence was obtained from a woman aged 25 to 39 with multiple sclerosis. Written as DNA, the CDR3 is TGTGCCAGCAGCTTAGATGCGGCGGGCAATCAGCCCCAGCATTTT. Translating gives CASSLDAAGNQPQHF.